This TCR beta chain was captured in a study of blood T cell repertoires in COVID-19. TCRdb keeps only in-frame clones here, not all; method: immunoSEQ multiplex PCR. The sample yields hundreds of thousands of clones, 85% seen once. Per the germline V gene, CDR1 is KGHSH and CDR2 is LQKENI. Trimming at V came to 6 bases and at J to 5 bases, leaving 6 bases not matched to a gene. The CDR3 is 14 residues long. This chain joins TRBV18 and TRBJ1-5, with 8 bases lining up with TRBD1. The specimen was peripheral blood. The receptor comes from a human donor in a cohort sampled during active COVID-19. DNA for the CDR3: TGTGCCAGCTCGGGCAACAGGGGGGATCAGCCCCAGCATTTT. As protein: CASSGNRGDQPQHF.